One sample yielded the 30 T cell receptor beta chains listed below, sequenced in a study of T cell clonality in common variable immunodeficiency. General observations from the study: In common variable immunodeficiency, TCR beta chains reportedly carried fewer deletions and N-nucleotide insertions.

Their target antigens are unknown. Assay used: immunoSEQ multiplex PCR; TCRdb lists only in-frame clones, some missing. The repertoire has 15,000 to 20,000 clones, none seen only once; the ten largest take approximately 2.5%. Sequencing input: peripheral blood mononuclear cells. The receptors were gathered from a human donor with common variable immunodeficiency.

This clone showed up many times. A read error may account for a junction end that differs from germline. The read ends 3 residues early relative to the CDR3; the germline J gene fills the gap. This chain joins TRBV7-2 and TRBJ1-2, with D possibly matching TRBD1 (5 bases). Germline lookup yields CDR1 SGHTA and CDR2 FQGNSA. The CDR3 has 13 amino acids. The sequenced part of the CDR3 DNA is TGTGCCAGCAGCGCACAGGTTAACTATAGC. Amino acids: CASSAQVNYS. The complete CDR3 reads CASSAQVNYSYTF.

This clone was recorded at least ten times. The CDR3 goes on 3 residues after the read ends, and that part is filled in from the germline J gene. This chain uses TRBV2 with TRBJ2-2, with 9 bases lining up with TRBD2. CDR1 and CDR2 (germline): SNHLY, FYNNEI. The CDR3 spans 18 residues. After removal of 5 bases from V and 1 base from J, the junction contained 11 bases not matched to a gene. Incomplete CDR3 DNA: TGTGCCAGCAGTCTGACTAGCGGCCCAAGGGGGAACACCGGGGAG. The encoded protein is CASSLTSGPRGNTGE. The CDR3, in full, reads CASSLTSGPRGNTGELFF. The full variable domain, its missing parts supplied by reference TRBV2 and TRBJ2-2, is EPEVTQTPSHQVTQMGQEVILRCVPISNHLYFYWYRQILGQKVEFLVSFYNNEISEKSEIFDDQFSVERPDGSNFTLKIRSTKLEDSAMYFCASSLTSGPRGNTGELFFGEGSRLTVL.

This clone came up many times. From the germline J gene comes the end of the CDR3, since the read stops 3 residues before it. This chain connects TRBV27 to TRBJ2-6, with 10 positions matching TRBD1. This CDR3 region has 18 residues. Unmatched junction bases numbered 3, after V lost 0 bases and J lost 1 base. From germline, CDR1 is MNHEY and CDR2 SMNVEV (reference sequence). This CDR3 reads CASSLSTGGWSGANVLTF. The CDR3 bases that were read are TGTGCCAGCAGTTTATCGACAGGGGGCTGGTCTGGGGCCAACGTC.

The table lists this clone with many counts. The CDR3 extends 3 residues past the end of the read, so its final part is completed from the germline J gene. The V gene is TRBV7-3, the J gene TRBJ2-3; weak D call: TRBD1 (5 bases). From germline, CDR1 is SGHTA and CDR2 FQGTGA. The CDR3 is made up of 15 amino acids. V lost 5 bases to trimming and J lost 0 bases, with 12 bases between them. The sequenced part of the CDR3 DNA is TGTGCCAGCAGCCCTCAGGGATCTAGCACAGATACG. Its protein is CASSPQGSSTDT. The entire CDR3 protein reads CASSPQGSSTDTQYF. The complete variable domain, with remaining parts taken from reference TRBV7-3 and TRBJ2-3, reads GAGVSQTPSNKVTEKGKYVELRCDPISGHTALYWYRQSLGQGPEFLIYFQGTGAADDSGLPNDRFFAVRPEGSVSTLKIQRTERGDSAVYLCASSPQGSSTDTQYFGPGTRLTVL.

This clone was picked up many times. The read terminates 3 residues before the CDR3 end, so the remaining end is supplied by the germline J gene. This chain joins TRBV18 and TRBJ2-7; 11 bases are a match to TRBD2. CDR3 length: 15 amino acids. V lost 8 bases and J lost 4; bases outside the gene matches: 10. Looked up from germline, CDR1 is KGHSH and CDR2 is LQKENI. The CDR3 DNA, read in part, is TGTGCCAGCACCATTACTAGCGGGAGTACTTACGAG. Residues: CASTITSGSTYE. The full-length CDR3 reads as CASTITSGSTYEQYF. Variable domain in full (rest from reference TRBV18 and TRBJ2-7): NAGVMQNPRHLVRRRGQEARLRCSPMKGHSHVYWYRQLPEEGLKFMVYLQKENIIDESGMPKERFSAEFPKEGPSILRIQQVVRGDSAAYFCASTITSGSTYEQYFGPGTRLTVT.

This clone occurred many times. The read halts 3 residues ahead of the CDR3 end, with the missing end drawn from the germline J gene. The chain uses TRBV10-1 and TRBJ1-1; 8 bases map to TRBD1. With V trimmed by 0 bases and J by 0 bases, 0 bases remained unmatched. The CDR3 is 15 amino acids. The germline V gene encodes CDR1 WNHNN and CDR2 SYGVQD (reference sequence). The sequenced CDR3 bases are TGCGCCAGCAGTGAGTCGACAGGGGTGAACACTGAA. This translates into CASSESTGVNTE. The full CDR3 protein reads CASSESTGVNTEAFF.

This clone has at least ten counts. The read stops 3 residues short of the end of the CDR3; the missing end is completed from the germline J gene. The V and J genes are TRBV30 and TRBJ2-7; 12 bases are shared with TRBD1. The CDR3 has 16 residues. Trimming cost V 2 bases and J 3 bases; bases outside gene matches: 8. The germline gives CDR1 GTSNPN, CDR2 SVGIG (reference sequence). This chain's CDR3 is CAWSLSGTGGFYEQYF. Incomplete CDR3 DNA: TGTGCCTGGAGTCTCTCCGGGACAGGGGGCTTCTACGAG.

With regard to this clone: The CDR3 is cut off 3 residues early in the read; its end comes from the germline J gene. This rearrangement joins TRBV7-9 to TRBJ2-7, with 10 positions matching TRBD2. After removal of 5 bases from V and 3 bases from J, the junction contained 7 bases not matched to a gene. The CDR3 is 15 amino acids. Germline loops: CDR1 SEHNR, CDR2 FQNEAQ (reference sequence). The CDR3 DNA, read in part, is TGTGCCAGCAGCGCACTAGCGGGGCTTCTCTACGAG. As protein: CASSALAGLLYE. From start to end, the CDR3 is CASSALAGLLYEQYF.

This clone was seen repeatedly, ten times or more. With the read ending 3 residues before the CDR3 end, the germline J gene is used to fill in that end. The chain uses TRBV20-1 and TRBJ2-7; 10 bases agree with TRBD2. After removal of 6 bases from V and 5 bases from J, the junction contained 7 bases not matched to a gene. Germline loops: CDR1 DFQATT, CDR2 SNEGSKA (reference sequence). The CDR3 loop spans 13 amino acids. CDR3 DNA, as far as it was read: TGCAGTGCCCCCGGGACTAGCGTCAACGAG. It is translated as CSAPGTSVNE. The CDR3, in full, reads CSAPGTSVNEQYF.

This clone was detected only a few times. CDR3 amino acids: CASTSTGSGNQPQHF. The CDR3 DNA, read in part, is TGTGCCAGTACTTCTACAGGGTCTGGCAATCAGCCC. The rearrangement uses TRBV19 and TRBJ1-5, with TRBD1 as a possible D gene (6 bases). The read ends 3 residues shy of where the CDR3 ends; the end is completed using the germline J gene. The germline V gene has CDR1 LNHDA and CDR2 SQIVND (reference sequence). V was clipped by 7 bases and J by 2 bases, with 15 bases between them. The CDR3 sequence is 15 residues long.

The sample holds many counts of this clone. The CDR3 extends 3 residues past the end of the read, so its final part is completed from the germline J gene. The same CDR3 arises from other DNA sequences in this sample as well. The rearrangement uses TRBV20-1 and TRBJ2-7, with TRBD2 identical over 12 bases. Trimming took 3 bases from V and 5 from J; bases not matched to a gene: 2. This CDR3 has 13 amino acids. Germline CDR1 DFQATT, CDR2 SNEGSKA (reference sequence). CDR3 loop: CSARTSGRNEQYF. The DNA read from the CDR3 is TGCAGTGCTAGGACTAGCGGGAGAAACGAG.

This clone was counted at least ten times. The sequence runs out 3 residues before the end of the CDR3; the remainder is reconstructed from the germline J gene. The rearrangement uses TRBV19 and TRBJ1-4, with TRBD1 identical over 7 bases. The length of the CDR3 is 15 residues. Trimming cost V 5 bases and J 6 bases; bases outside gene matches: 9. Germline V CDR1 and CDR2: LNHDA, SQIVND (reference sequence). CDR3 loop: CASSSRQGLDEKLFF. The DNA read from the CDR3 is TGTGCCAGTAGTTCCCGACAGGGCTTGGATGAAAAA.

Notes on this clone: The CDR3 end falls 3 residues outside the read, so it is completed with the germline J gene. The chain links TRBV2 to TRBJ2-3; tentative D call: TRBD1 (6 bases). V dropped 7 bases and J dropped 0 bases, with 11 bases sitting between them. CDR1 and CDR2 from the germline V gene are SNHLY and FYNNEI. This CDR3 has 14 residues. The CDR3 bases that were read are TGTGCCAGCAACAAGGACAGAAGCACAGATACG. This codes for CASNKDRSTDT. The entire CDR3 protein reads CASNKDRSTDTQYF.

At least ten counts were recorded for this clone. The read ends 3 residues before the CDR3 terminus; that terminus is restored from the germline J gene. The chain employs TRBV19 and TRBJ2-3; 10 nucleotides match TRBD2. Germline V gives CDR1 LNHDA, CDR2 SQIVND (reference sequence). This CDR3 is built from 16 residues. With V trimmed by 5 bases and J by 5 bases, 10 bases remained unmatched. CDR3 DNA, as far as it was read: TGTGCCAGTAGTTCTAAACTAGCGGGAATGAGAGATACG. It is translated as CASSSKLAGMRDT. The CDR3 in its entirety is CASSSKLAGMRDTQYF.

Concerning this clone: The CDR3 end lies 3 residues beyond the end of the read and is filled in from the germline J gene. The rearrangement uses TRBV7-9 and TRBJ2-5; possibly TRBD1 for D (5 bases). Germline V CDR1 and CDR2: SEHNR, FQNEAQ (reference sequence). Trimming removed 4 bases at V and 1 base at J, with 13 bases between. The CDR3 is 15 amino acids. This CDR3 is CASSSRKTGQETQYF. Incomplete CDR3 DNA: TGTGCCAGCAGCTCTAGAAAAACAGGCCAAGAGACC.

This clone was seen repeatedly, ten times or more. CDR3 protein: CASSLVGVTGELFF. The CDR3 DNA, read in part, is TGTGCCAGCAGCTTAGTCGGGGTCACCGGGGAG. The chain combines TRBV11-2 with TRBJ2-2; TRBD2 is a possible D gene (5 bases). With the read ending 3 residues before the CDR3 end, the germline J gene is used to fill in that end. The CDR3 runs 14 residues. CDR1 is SGHAT, CDR2 FQNNGV, per germline. Trimming shortened V by 1 base and J by 4 bases, and 7 bases separated the two germline ends.

There are many counts of this clone. The read ends 3 residues early relative to the CDR3; the germline J gene fills the gap. In the same sample, other DNA sequences code for this CDR3. This chain links TRBV7-9 with TRBJ1-1; the match to TRBD1 covers 7 bases. Germline V gene sequence: CDR1 SEHNR, CDR2 FQNEAQ (reference sequence). The CDR3 has 14 residues. The trim removed 4 bases at V and 1 base at J, leaving 3 bases unmatched. Incomplete CDR3 DNA: TGTGCCAGCAGCTCGGGACAGACGAACACTGAA. Its translation is CASSSGQTNTE. The whole CDR3 protein reads CASSSGQTNTEAFF.

By frequency in the sample, this clone is medium-sized (0.01 to 0.1%). With the read ending 3 residues before the CDR3 end, the germline J gene is used to fill in that end. V usage is TRBV20-1 and J usage is TRBJ1-2; the D gene is possibly TRBD1 (6 bases). V dropped 1 base and J dropped 4 bases, with 16 bases sitting between them. The germline CDR1 and CDR2 sequences are DFQATT and SNEGSKA (reference sequence). This CDR3 contains 15 residues. CDR3 region: CSARGEGGLAYGYTF. The covered CDR3 bases are TGCAGTGCTAGAGGGGAAGGGGGATTAGCCTATGGC.

By share of the sample, this clone is medium-sized. The missing CDR3 end, 3 residues past where the read stops, is filled in from the germline J gene. The chain employs TRBV7-8 and TRBJ2-7; D gene ambiguous. The CDR3 is made up of 12 amino acids. CDR1 SGHVS and CDR2 FQNEAQ come from the germline V gene. The V and J ends lost 2 bases and 2 bases respectively, with 4 bases between them. CDR3 loop: CASSLPAYEQYF. The DNA read from the CDR3 is TGTGCCAGCAGCTTACCGGCCTACGAG.

This clone was picked up many times. The read terminates 3 residues ahead of where the CDR3 ends, so the germline J gene completes it. The rearrangement links TRBV18 to TRBJ2-2; no clear D. V was shortened by 1 base and J by 5 bases, with 8 bases between the two germline ends. Germline CDR1 reads KGHSH; CDR2 reads LQKENI. This CDR3 is 14 amino acids long. The covered CDR3 bases are TGTGCCAGCTCACCACAACTCGGGACCGGGGAG. It encodes CASSPQLGTGE. The CDR3 in full is CASSPQLGTGELFF. Combining the CDR3 with reference TRBV18 and TRBJ2-2 gives the whole variable domain NAGVMQNPRHLVRRRGQEARLRCSPMKGHSHVYWYRQLPEEGLKFMVYLQKENIIDESGMPKERFSAEFPKEGPSILRIQQVVRGDSAAYFCASSPQLGTGELFFGEGSRLTVL.

This clone has a handful of counts. Germline is not matched at one junction end, which may reflect a read error. The DNA ends 3 residues before the CDR3 does, and the rest of the CDR3 is filled in from the germline J gene. The rearrangement uses TRBV7-2 and TRBJ1-5; D perhaps matches TRBD1 (5 bases). Germline loops: CDR1 SGHTA, CDR2 FQGNSA. There are 17 residues in the CDR3. The CDR3 spells CASSIASGPLSNQPQHF. Incomplete CDR3 DNA: TGTGCCAGCAGCATAGCCTCAGGGCCGCTTAGCAATCAGCCC.

This clone has at least ten counts. The sequence runs out 3 residues before the end of the CDR3; the remainder is reconstructed from the germline J gene. V is TRBV4-1 and J is TRBJ1-4; 9 bases fit TRBD1. Germline V gene sequence: CDR1 MGHRA, CDR2 YSYEKL. The V segment lost 1 base and the J segment 6 bases; nucleotides outside the gene matches: 3. CDR3 length: 15 amino acids. CDR3 bases read: TGCGCCAGCAGCCAAGGGCGACAGGGGGATGAAAAA. Residues: CASSQGRQGDEK. The complete CDR3 sequence is CASSQGRQGDEKLFF.

This clone was seen many times. The read falls 3 residues short of the CDR3 end, and the missing part is taken from the germline J gene. The rearrangement uses TRBV7-9 and TRBJ2-3, with D possibly TRBD2 on 5 matching bases. The length of the CDR3 is 14 residues. Germline-derived CDR1 and CDR2 are SEHNR and FQNEAQ (reference sequence). V was cut by 4 bases and J by 0 bases, with 8 bases left in between. The sequenced CDR3 bases are TGTGCCAGCAGCTCCCGGACTAGCACAGATACG. Its translation is CASSSRTSTDT. The CDR3 reads in full as CASSSRTSTDTQYF.

This clone has a handful of counts. The read terminates 3 residues before the CDR3 end, so the remaining end is supplied by the germline J gene. This rearrangement joins TRBV6-2 or TRBV6-3 to TRBJ2-7; 9 nucleotides agree with TRBD1. CDR3 length: 15 residues. With V trimmed by 3 bases and J by 1 base, 4 bases remained unmatched. Germline lookup yields CDR1 MNHEY and CDR2 SVGEGT. CDR3 DNA, as far as it was read: TGTGCCAGCAGTTATCTACAGGGGGCTTCCTACGAG. Translation: CASSYLQGASYE. In full, the CDR3 is CASSYLQGASYEQYF.

This clone is labeled medium-sized. The CDR3 extends 3 residues past the end of the read, so its final part is completed from the germline J gene. J is TRBJ2-3 and V is TRBV30; 15 nucleotides agree with TRBD2. Germline V CDR1 and CDR2: GTSNPN, SVGIG (reference sequence). CDR3 size: 17 residues. The V and J ends lost 4 bases and 4 bases, in that order; junction bases with no gene match: 9. The CDR3 region is CAWKNPGLAGGADTQYF. The sequenced CDR3 bases are TGTGCCTGGAAAAACCCGGGACTAGCGGGAGGTGCAGATACG.

This clone was counted ten times or more. The CDR3 end lies 3 residues beyond the end of the read and is filled in from the germline J gene. The chain carries TRBV6-2 or TRBV6-3 and TRBJ2-7; D perhaps matches TRBD2 (5 bases). Deletions cut 8 bases from V and 3 bases from J, with 17 bases between. CDR1 MNHEY and CDR2 SVGEGT come from the germline V gene. The CDR3 runs to 14 residues. CDR3 DNA (partial): TGTGCCAGCTCTAGCCCAAACAAGAACTACGAG. Its translation is CASSSPNKNYE. The CDR3 as a whole reads CASSSPNKNYEQYF.

Many counts were recorded for this clone. From the germline J gene comes the end of the CDR3, since the read stops 3 residues before it. The genes are TRBV7-3 and TRBJ2-6; D unresolved. CDR1 SGHTA and CDR2 FQGTGA come from the germline V gene. Trimming pared 2 bases from V and 0 bases from J, leaving 5 bases between. The CDR3 is 15 residues long. The CDR3 region is CASSLDSSGANVLTF. The part of the CDR3 DNA that was read is TGTGCCAGCAGCTTAGATAGCTCTGGGGCCAACGTC.

At least ten counts were recorded for this clone. The CDR3 end lies 3 residues beyond the end of the read and is filled in from the germline J gene. The chain joins TRBV20-1 to TRBJ2-5; a weak D match, TRBD2 (6 bases). The ends were cut back, 3 bases at V and 5 bases at J, with 19 bases in the middle. The germline gives CDR1 DFQATT, CDR2 SNEGSKA (reference sequence). This CDR3 is built from 15 residues. The sequenced CDR3 bases are TGCAGTGCTAGGGTAGAGGACTGGGAGGATGAGACC. It specifies CSARVEDWEDET. The complete CDR3 sequence is CSARVEDWEDETQYF.

This clone was counted many times. CDR3: CAWTSGRAATQYF. The covered CDR3 bases are TGTGCCTGGACTAGCGGGAGGGCGGCTACG. The gene calls are TRBV30 and TRBJ2-3, with TRBD2 identical over 12 bases. The CDR3 goes on 3 residues after the read ends, and that part is filled in from the germline J gene. This CDR3 is 13 amino acids long. With 4 bases clipped from V and 8 bases from J, the junction kept 4 bases outside the gene matches. The V gene's germline CDR1 is GTSNPN and CDR2 SVGIG (reference sequence).

Points on this clone: The read comes to an end 3 residues before the CDR3 does, leaving the germline J gene to fill in the end. The V and J genes are TRBV20-1 and TRBJ2-1, with TRBD2 matching 12 bases. The V gene end was trimmed by 5 bases and the J gene end by 0 bases; junction bases not matched to a gene: 5. Germline-derived CDR1 and CDR2 are DFQATT and SNEGSKA (reference sequence). The CDR3 covers 16 residues. The CDR3 here is CSAVRTSGISYNEQFF. The part of the CDR3 DNA that was read is TGCAGTGCTGTCAGGACTAGCGGGATCTCCTACAATGAG.